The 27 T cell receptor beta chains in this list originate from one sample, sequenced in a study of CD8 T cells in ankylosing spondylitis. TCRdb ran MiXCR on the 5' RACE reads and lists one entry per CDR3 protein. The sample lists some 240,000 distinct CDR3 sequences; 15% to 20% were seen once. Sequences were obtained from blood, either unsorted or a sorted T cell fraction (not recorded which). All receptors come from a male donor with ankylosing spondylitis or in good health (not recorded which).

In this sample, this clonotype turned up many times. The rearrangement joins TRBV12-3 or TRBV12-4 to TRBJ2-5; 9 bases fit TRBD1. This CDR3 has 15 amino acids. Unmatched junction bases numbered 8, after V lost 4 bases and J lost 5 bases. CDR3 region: CASSSPGQGAETQYF. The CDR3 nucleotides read TGTGCCAGCAGTTCTCCGGGACAGGGAGCGGAGACCCAGTACTTC.

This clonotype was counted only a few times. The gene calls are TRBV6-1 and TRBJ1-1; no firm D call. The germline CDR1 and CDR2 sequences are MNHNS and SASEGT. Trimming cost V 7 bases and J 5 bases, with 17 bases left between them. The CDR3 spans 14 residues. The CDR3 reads CASIPTALGTEAFF. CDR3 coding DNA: TGTGCCAGCATCCCGACGGCACTGGGGACTGAAGCTTTCTTT.

In DNA, the CDR3 is TGTGCCAGCAGTGAATGGACCGGCGGTGGCTACACCTTC. This codes for CASSEWTGGGYTF. The V gene is TRBV25-1, the J gene TRBJ1-2; D is undetermined. V was shortened by 1 base and J by 7 bases, with 10 bases between the two germline ends. Germline V gene sequence: CDR1 MGHDK, CDR2 SYGVNS. The CDR3 is 13 amino acids.

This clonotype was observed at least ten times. In DNA form, the CDR3 reads TGTGCCACCTTAGCCCCAAGGACCGGGGAGCTGTTTTTT. Translated, it gives CATLAPRTGELFF. The chain has TRBV6-1 and TRBJ2-2; D unresolved. V was shortened by 10 bases and J by 5 bases, with 14 bases between the two germline ends. The CDR3 sequence is 13 residues long. Germline values: CDR1 MNHNS, CDR2 SASEGT.

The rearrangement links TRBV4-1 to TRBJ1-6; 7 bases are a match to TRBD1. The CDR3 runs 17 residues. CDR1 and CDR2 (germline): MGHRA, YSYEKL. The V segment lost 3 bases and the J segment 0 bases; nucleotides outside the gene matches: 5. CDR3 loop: CASSQQGDRSYNSPLHF. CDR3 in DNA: TGCGCCAGCAGCCAGCAGGGGGACCGCTCCTATAATTCACCCCTCCACTTT.

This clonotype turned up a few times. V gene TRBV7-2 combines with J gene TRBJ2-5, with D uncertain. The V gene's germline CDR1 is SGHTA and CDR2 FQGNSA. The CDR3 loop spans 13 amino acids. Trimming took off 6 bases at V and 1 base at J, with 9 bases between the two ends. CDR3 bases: TGTGCCAGCAGTGGGGTGGGCCAAGAGACCCAGTACTTC. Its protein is CASSGVGQETQYF.

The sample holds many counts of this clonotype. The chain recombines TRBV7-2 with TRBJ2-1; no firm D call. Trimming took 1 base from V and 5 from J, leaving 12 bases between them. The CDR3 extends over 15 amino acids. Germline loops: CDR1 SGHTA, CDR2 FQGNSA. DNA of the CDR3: TGTGCCAGCAGCTTAGAACCCGCCCCAAACAATGAGCAGTTCTTC. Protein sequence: CASSLEPAPNNEQFF.

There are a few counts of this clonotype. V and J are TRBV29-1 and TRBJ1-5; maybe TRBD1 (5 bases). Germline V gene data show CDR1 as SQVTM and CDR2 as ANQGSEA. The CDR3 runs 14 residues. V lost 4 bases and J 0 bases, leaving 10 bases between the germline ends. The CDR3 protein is CSVADKYSNQPQHF. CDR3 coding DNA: TGCAGCGTTGCGGACAAGTATAGCAATCAGCCCCAGCATTTT. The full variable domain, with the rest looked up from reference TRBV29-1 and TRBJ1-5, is SAVISQKPSRDICQRGTSLTIQCQVDSQVTMMFWYRQQPGQSLTLIATANQGSEATYESGFVIDKFPISRPNLTFSTLTVSNMSPEDSSIYLCSVADKYSNQPQHFGDGTRLSIL.

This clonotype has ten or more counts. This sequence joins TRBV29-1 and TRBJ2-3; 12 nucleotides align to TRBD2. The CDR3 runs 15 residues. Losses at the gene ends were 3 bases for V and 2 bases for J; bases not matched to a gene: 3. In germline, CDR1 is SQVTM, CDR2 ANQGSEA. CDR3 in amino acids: CSVEPSGRATDTQYF. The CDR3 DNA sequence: TGCAGCGTTGAGCCTAGCGGGAGGGCCACAGATACGCAGTATTTT.

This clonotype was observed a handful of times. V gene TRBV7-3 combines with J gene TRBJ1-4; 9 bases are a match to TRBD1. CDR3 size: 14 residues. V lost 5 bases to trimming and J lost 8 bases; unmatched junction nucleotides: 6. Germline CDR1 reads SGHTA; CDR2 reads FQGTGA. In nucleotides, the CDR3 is TGTGCCAGCAGCCTCAACAGGGGGCGGGAAAAACTGTTTTTT. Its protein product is CASSLNRGREKLFF. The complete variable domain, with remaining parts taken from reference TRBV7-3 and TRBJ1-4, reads GAGVSQTPSNKVTEKGKYVELRCDPISGHTALYWYRQSLGQGPEFLIYFQGTGAADDSGLPNDRFFAVRPEGSVSTLKIQRTERGDSAVYLCASSLNRGREKLFFGSGTQLSVL.

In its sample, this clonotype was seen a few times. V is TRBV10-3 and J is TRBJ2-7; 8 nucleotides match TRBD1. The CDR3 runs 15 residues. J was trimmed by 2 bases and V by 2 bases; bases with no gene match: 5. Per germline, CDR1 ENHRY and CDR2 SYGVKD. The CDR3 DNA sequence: TGTGCCATCAGTGAGCCCGGGACAGGAACCTACGAGCAGTACTTC. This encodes CAISEPGTGTYEQYF.

The CDR3 DNA follows: TGTGCCAGCAGCTTTGACAGGGGAAGCTACGAGCAGTACTTC. Amino acids: CASSFDRGSYEQYF. This chain connects TRBV7-2 to TRBJ2-7, with TRBD1 matching 8 bases. The J segment lost 3 bases and the V segment lost 3 bases, leaving 4 bases of the junction unmatched. The germline V gene encodes CDR1 SGHTA and CDR2 FQGNSA. The CDR3 totals 14 residues.

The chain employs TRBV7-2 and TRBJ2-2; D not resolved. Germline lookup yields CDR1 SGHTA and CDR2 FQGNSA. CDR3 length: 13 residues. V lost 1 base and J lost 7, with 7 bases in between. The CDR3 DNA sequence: TGTGCCAGCAGCTTAGTTTCGAGCGGGGAGCTGTTTTTT. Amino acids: CASSLVSSGELFF.

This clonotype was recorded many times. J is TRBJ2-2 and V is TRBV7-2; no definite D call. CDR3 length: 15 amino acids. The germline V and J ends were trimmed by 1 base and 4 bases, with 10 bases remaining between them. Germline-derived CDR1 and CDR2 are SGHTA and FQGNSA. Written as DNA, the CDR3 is TGTGCCAGCAGCTTAGTTGGCCCGGGCACCGGGGAGCTGTTTTTT. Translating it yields CASSLVGPGTGELFF. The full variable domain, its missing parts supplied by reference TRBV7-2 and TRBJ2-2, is GAGVSQSPSNKVTEKGKDVELRCDPISGHTALYWYRQSLGQGLEFLIYFQGNSAPDKSGLPSDRFSAERTGGSVSTLTIQRTQQEDSAVYLCASSLVGPGTGELFFGEGSRLTVL.

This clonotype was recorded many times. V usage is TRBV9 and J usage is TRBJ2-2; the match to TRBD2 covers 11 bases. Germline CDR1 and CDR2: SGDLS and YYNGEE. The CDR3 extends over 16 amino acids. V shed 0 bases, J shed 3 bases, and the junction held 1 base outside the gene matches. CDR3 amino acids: CASSVVLAGDTGELFF. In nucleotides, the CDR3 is TGTGCCAGCAGCGTAGTACTAGCGGGAGACACCGGGGAGCTGTTTTTT.

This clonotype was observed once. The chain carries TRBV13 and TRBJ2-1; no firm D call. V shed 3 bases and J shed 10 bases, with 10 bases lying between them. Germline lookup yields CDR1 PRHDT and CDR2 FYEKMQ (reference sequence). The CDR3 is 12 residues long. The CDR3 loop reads CASSLDGREQFF. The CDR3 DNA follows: TGTGCCAGCAGCTTGGACGGCAGAGAGCAGTTCTTC.

The CDR3 loop is CASSHPQAEAFF. In DNA form, the CDR3 reads TGTGCCAGTAGCCATCCCCAGGCAGAAGCTTTCTTT. V usage is TRBV19 and J usage is TRBJ1-1, with D uncertain. The germline CDR1 and CDR2 sequences are LNHDA and SQIVND (reference sequence). Trimming cost V 6 bases and J 8 bases, with 13 bases left between them. The CDR3 extends over 12 amino acids.

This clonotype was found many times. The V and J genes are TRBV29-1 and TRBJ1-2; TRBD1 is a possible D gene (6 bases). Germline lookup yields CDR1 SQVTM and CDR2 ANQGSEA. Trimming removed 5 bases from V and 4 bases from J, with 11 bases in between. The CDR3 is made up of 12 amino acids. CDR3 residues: CSVPTGSYGYTF. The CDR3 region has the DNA TGCAGCGTTCCGACAGGCTCCTATGGCTACACCTTC.

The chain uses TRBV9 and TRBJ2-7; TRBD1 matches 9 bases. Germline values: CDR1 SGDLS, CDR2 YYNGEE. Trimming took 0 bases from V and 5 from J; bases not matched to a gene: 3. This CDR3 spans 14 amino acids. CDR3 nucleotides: TGTGCCAGCAGCGTAGAGGACAGGGGCCACGAGCAGTACTTC. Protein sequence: CASSVEDRGHEQYF.

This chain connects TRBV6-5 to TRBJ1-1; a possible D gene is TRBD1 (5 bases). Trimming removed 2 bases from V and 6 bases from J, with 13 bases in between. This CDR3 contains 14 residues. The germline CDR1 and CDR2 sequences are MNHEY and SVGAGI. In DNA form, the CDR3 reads TGTGCCAGCAGTTACGCTCAGGGAGGGTCTGAAGCTTTCTTT. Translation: CASSYAQGGSEAFF.

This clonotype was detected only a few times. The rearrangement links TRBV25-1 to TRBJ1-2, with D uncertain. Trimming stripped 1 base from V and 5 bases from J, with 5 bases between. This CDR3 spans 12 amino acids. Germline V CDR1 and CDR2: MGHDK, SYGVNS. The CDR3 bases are TGTGCCAGCAGTGAATTGGGGTATGGCTACACCTTC. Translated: CASSELGYGYTF.

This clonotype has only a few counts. DNA for the CDR3: TGTGCCAGCAGTTACGGGTCTGAGCAGTTCTTC. Residues: CASSYGSEQFF. The J gene is TRBJ2-1, the V gene TRBV6-2 or TRBV6-3; no definite D call. Trimming removed 2 bases from V and 9 bases from J, with 5 bases in between. From germline, CDR1 is MNHEY and CDR2 SVGEGT. The CDR3 consists of 11 residues.

CDR3 bases: TGCAGTGCCAGATCAGGGGCGGCGGGAGTATACTACAATGAGCAGTTCTTC. Its translation: CSARSGAAGVYYNEQFF. The chain joins TRBV20-1 to TRBJ2-1, with a possible D match to TRBD2 (7 bases). Germline V CDR1 and CDR2: DFQATT, SNEGSKA (reference sequence). Trimming took off 6 bases at V and 3 bases at J, with 24 bases between the two ends. The CDR3 sequence is 17 residues long.

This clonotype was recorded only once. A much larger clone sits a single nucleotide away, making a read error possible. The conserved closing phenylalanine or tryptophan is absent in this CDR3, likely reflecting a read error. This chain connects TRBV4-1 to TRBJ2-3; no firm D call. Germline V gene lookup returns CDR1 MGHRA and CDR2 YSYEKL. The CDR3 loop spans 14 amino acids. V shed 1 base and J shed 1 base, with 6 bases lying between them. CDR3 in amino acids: CASSQAAGTDTQYL. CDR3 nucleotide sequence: TGCGCCAGCAGCCAAGCGGCGGGCACAGATACGCAGTATCTT.

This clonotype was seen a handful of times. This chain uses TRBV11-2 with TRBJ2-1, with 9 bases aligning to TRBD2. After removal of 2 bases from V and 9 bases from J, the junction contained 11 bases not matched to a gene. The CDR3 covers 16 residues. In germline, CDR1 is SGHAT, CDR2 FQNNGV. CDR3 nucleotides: TGTGCCAGCAGCTTAATTTCGGGGAAAGCGGGAGGTGAGCAGTTCTTC. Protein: CASSLISGKAGGEQFF.

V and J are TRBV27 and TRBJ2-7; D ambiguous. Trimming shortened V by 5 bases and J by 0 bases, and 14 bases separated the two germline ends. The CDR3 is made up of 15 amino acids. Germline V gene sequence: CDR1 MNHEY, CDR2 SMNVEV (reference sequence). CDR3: CASSITDGNSYEQYF. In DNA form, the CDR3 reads TGTGCCAGCAGTATCACGGACGGAAACTCCTACGAGCAGTACTTC.

CDR3 nucleotide sequence: TGCGCCGGCCACGGGGAGCGGGACAATGAGCAGTTCTTC. It yields the protein CAGHGERDNEQFF. This chain joins TRBV29-1 and TRBJ2-1; perhaps TRBD2 as D (6 bases). This CDR3 region has 13 residues. Germline-derived CDR1 and CDR2 are SQVTM and ANQGSEA.